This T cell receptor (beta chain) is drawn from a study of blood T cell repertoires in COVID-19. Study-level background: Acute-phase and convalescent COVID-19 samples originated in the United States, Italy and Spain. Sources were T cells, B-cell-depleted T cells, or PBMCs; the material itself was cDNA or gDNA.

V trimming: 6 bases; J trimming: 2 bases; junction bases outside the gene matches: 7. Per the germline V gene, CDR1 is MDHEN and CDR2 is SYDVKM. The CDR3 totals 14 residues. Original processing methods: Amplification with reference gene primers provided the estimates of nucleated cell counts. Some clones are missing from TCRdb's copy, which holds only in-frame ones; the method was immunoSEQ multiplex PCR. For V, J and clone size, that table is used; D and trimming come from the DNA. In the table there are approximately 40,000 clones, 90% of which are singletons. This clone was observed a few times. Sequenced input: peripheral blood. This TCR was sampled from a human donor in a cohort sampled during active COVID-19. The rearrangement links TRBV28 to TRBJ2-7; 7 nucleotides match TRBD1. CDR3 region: CASRQGQNTYEQYF. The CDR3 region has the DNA TGTGCCAGCAGGCAGGGACAGAATACCTACGAGCAGTACTTC.